The 6 T cell receptor beta chains presented below share a single source sample, sequenced in a study of PD-1 blockade in classical Hodgkin lymphoma. No patient escaped relapse after autologous stem cell transplantation, and brentuximab vedotin exposure varied. Profiling relied on immunoSEQ multiplex PCR, and the TCRdb table lists in-frame clones only, not all of them. The table shows some 6,800 clones, with around 80% occurring only once. Sequenced here: peripheral blood mononuclear cells (PBMCs), sampled before the second cycle of nivolumab. Every receptor here comes from a human donor with classical Hodgkin lymphoma.

Of note for this clone: One junction end disagrees with the germline gene, perhaps due to a read error. The rearrangement uses TRBV7-7 and TRBJ2-5; 7 bases agree with TRBD1. Looked up from germline, CDR1 is SSHAT and CDR2 is FNYEAQ (reference sequence). The CDR3 has 13 amino acids. CDR3 loop: CASSRRRGETQYF. The CDR3 DNA sequence: TGTGCTAGCAGTAGGCGCAGGGGGGAGACCCAGTACTTC. Full variable domain (remainder filled in from reference TRBV7-7 and TRBJ2-5): GAGVSQSPRYKVTKRGQDVTLRCDPISSHATLYWYQQALGQGPEFLTYFNYEAQPDKSGLPSDRFSAERPEGSISTLTIQRTEQRDSAMYRCASSRRRGETQYFGPGTRLLVL.

CDR3 nucleotides: TGTGCCAGCAGCTTAGGTTTTACTAGCGGGGACCAGACCTACAATGAGCAGTTCTTC. This sequence encodes CASSLGFTSGDQTYNEQFF. This chain uses TRBV7-6 with TRBJ2-1; 10 bases agree with TRBD2. V gave up 1 base and J gave up 2 bases; unmatched junction bases: 11. The CDR3 runs 19 residues. The germline CDR1 and CDR2 sequences are SGHVS and FNYEAQ.

The rearrangement links TRBV7-9 to TRBJ1-2, with TRBD1 matching over 10 bases. Per germline, CDR1 SEHNR and CDR2 FQNEAQ (reference sequence). This CDR3 is 13 amino acids long. V trimming: 4 bases; J trimming: 6 bases; junction bases outside the gene matches: 2. The CDR3 region is CASSYGTGDGYTF. DNA for the CDR3: TGTGCCAGCAGCTACGGGACAGGGGATGGCTACACCTTC.

This sequence joins TRBV7-3 and TRBJ2-1, with TRBD1 as a possible D gene (5 bases). The CDR3 runs to 16 residues. V lost 2 bases to trimming and J lost 5 bases, with 16 bases between them. Germline assignment: CDR1 SGHTA and CDR2 FQGTGA. The CDR3 sequence: CASSLLGVGRDNEQFF. The CDR3 DNA follows: TGTGCCAGCAGCTTACTAGGGGTTGGCCGCGACAATGAGCAGTTCTTC. The variable domain in full, completed from reference TRBV7-3 and TRBJ2-1, reads GAGVSQTPSNKVTEKGKYVELRCDPISGHTALYWYRQSLGQGPEFLIYFQGTGAADDSGLPNDRFFAVRPEGSVSTLKIQRTERGDSAVYLCASSLLGVGRDNEQFFGPGTRLTVL.

The chain joins TRBV6-6 to TRBJ1-6; 8 bases are a match to TRBD1. Germline V lookup: CDR1 MNHNY, CDR2 SVGAGI (reference sequence). The CDR3 totals 15 residues. J was trimmed by 6 bases and V by 6 bases; bases with no gene match: 7. This CDR3 reads CASSPLGQGNSPLHF. The CDR3 DNA follows: TGTGCCAGCAGCCCTCTCGGACAGGGTAATTCACCCCTCCACTTT.

This chain links TRBV27 with TRBJ1-5, with D possibly matching TRBD1 (5 bases). V lost 10 bases and J 9 bases, leaving 7 bases between the germline ends. CDR1 and CDR2 (germline): MNHEY, SMNVEV (reference sequence). The CDR3 is 9 residues long. The CDR3 region has the DNA TGTGCCATCGGGGGGCCCCAGCATTTT. Translation: CAIGGPQHF.